A single sample gave rise to the 31 T cell receptor beta chains below, sequenced in a study of cytomegalovirus exposure and HLA in healthy donors. 60 Vbeta and 13 Jbeta primers were used in PCR. Produced via immunoSEQ multiplex PCR; TCRdb's table is partial and in-frame only. The table lists about 170,000 clones, 73% of them singletons. Sequenced input: PBMCs. The receptors stem from a woman younger than 30 in good health and CMV-seropositive.

The CDR3 reads CSAGGSGGFVYF. CDR3 nucleotides: TGCAGCGCGGGGGGAAGTGGGGGTTTCGTGTACTTC. The chain employs TRBV29-1 and TRBJ2-7, with 7 bases lining up with TRBD2. Germline-derived CDR1 and CDR2 are SQVTM and ANQGSEA. With V trimmed by 7 bases and J by 12 bases, 15 bases remained unmatched. CDR3 length: 12 residues.

This clone occurred a few times. This rearrangement joins TRBV7-9 to TRBJ1-6; 8 positions agree with TRBD1. The CDR3 runs to 16 residues. Germline CDR1 is SEHNR and CDR2 is FQNEAQ (reference sequence). Germline trimming cut 4 bases from V and 10 bases from J; bases unmatched to any gene: 12. CDR3 coding DNA: TGTGCCAGCAGCTCCGTGGACAGGGTTAATGGATCACCCCTCCACTTT. As protein: CASSSVDRVNGSPLHF.

J is TRBJ1-1 and V is TRBV29-1, with TRBD1 identical over 7 bases. CDR1 SQVTM and CDR2 ANQGSEA come from the germline V gene. J gave up 1 base and V 3 bases, and 2 bases lay outside the gene matches. The CDR3 extends over 13 amino acids. CDR3 protein: CSVDQGGNTEAFF. Here the CDR3 DNA reads TGCAGCGTTGATCAGGGGGGGAACACTGAAGCTTTCTTT.

The CDR3, as DNA: TGTGCCAGCAGCGAGACGGGACAGAGCAATCAGCCCCAGCATTTT. This encodes CASSETGQSNQPQHF. The genes are TRBV9 and TRBJ1-5, with 7 positions matching TRBD1. The CDR3 consists of 15 residues. V was pared by 3 bases and J by 1 base, with 4 bases of the junction left unmatched. Germline CDR1 and CDR2: SGDLS and YYNGEE.

The chain is built from TRBV5-1 and TRBJ1-3; 7 positions agree with TRBD1. The CDR3 has 18 residues. Germline V gene lookup returns CDR1 SGHRS and CDR2 YFSETQ. The J segment lost 0 bases and the V segment lost 0 bases, leaving 9 bases of the junction unmatched. The CDR3 region has the DNA TGCGCCAGCAGCTTGGAGACAGGGCTTGGGCTCTCTGGAAACACCATATATTTT. Protein: CASSLETGLGLSGNTIYF.

A note on this clone: One end of the junction does not line up with germline, which may come from a read error. The rearrangement joins TRBV7-9 to TRBJ2-5; D is possibly TRBD1 (5 bases). CDR1 and CDR2 from the germline V gene are SEHNR and FQNEAQ (reference sequence). The CDR3 sequence is 14 residues long. The CDR3 sequence: CSSSLALGLETQYF. CDR3 nucleotide sequence: TGTTCCAGCAGCTTAGCCTTGGGGCTGGAGACCCAGTACTTC.

The chain has TRBV2 and TRBJ2-6; 10 nucleotides align to TRBD2. CDR3 size: 21 residues. The ends lost 5 bases at V and 0 bases at J; junction bases unmatched: 16. Germline CDR1 is SNHLY and CDR2 is FYNNEI. In nucleotides, the CDR3 is TGTGCCAGCAGTCCTAGTAGAGCGGGGGGGGAGCGAAACTCTGGGGCCAACGTCCTGACTTTC. As protein: CASSPSRAGGERNSGANVLTF.

The genes are TRBV19 and TRBJ2-2, with 7 bases aligning to TRBD1. The CDR3 is made up of 16 amino acids. Germline V CDR1 and CDR2: LNHDA, SQIVND (reference sequence). Losses at the gene ends were 5 bases for V and 2 bases for J; bases not matched to a gene: 8. The CDR3 DNA reads as TGTGCCAGTAGTCCCCCTTGGGACAGCAACACCGGGGAGCTGTTTTTT. Translation gives CASSPPWDSNTGELFF.

The genes are TRBV30 and TRBJ1-5, with 8 bases matching TRBD1. With 4 bases clipped from V and 2 bases from J, the junction kept 4 bases outside the gene matches. This CDR3 is built from 14 residues. In germline, CDR1 is GTSNPN, CDR2 SVGIG (reference sequence). CDR3 protein: CAWNQDRGNQPQHF. The CDR3 nucleotides read TGTGCCTGGAACCAGGACAGGGGCAATCAGCCCCAGCATTTT.

The table lists this clone with a few counts. The rearrangement links TRBV9 to TRBJ1-6; D not resolved. Germline values: CDR1 SGDLS, CDR2 YYNGEE. The CDR3 is made up of 13 amino acids. Trimming removed 3 bases from V and 7 bases from J, with 8 bases in between. CDR3 loop: CASSADSNSPLHF. CDR3 nucleotides: TGTGCCAGCAGCGCGGACTCGAATTCACCCCTCCACTTT.

The V call is TRBV5-8, the J call TRBJ2-2; no definite D call. V dropped 3 bases and J dropped 1 base, with 10 bases sitting between them. Germline V lookup: CDR1 SGHTS, CDR2 YDEGEE. This CDR3 has 15 residues. CDR3: CASSSEALNTGELFF. CDR3 in DNA: TGTGCCAGCAGCTCCGAAGCTCTGAACACCGGGGAGCTGTTTTTT.

This chain joins TRBV9 and TRBJ2-7, with 7 bases fitting TRBD1. The length of the CDR3 is 14 residues. The germline V gene encodes CDR1 SGDLS and CDR2 YYNGEE. Trimming cost V 6 bases and J 0 bases; bases outside gene matches: 6. The CDR3 region has the DNA TGTGCCAGCACCCCCGGGGACAGCTCCTACGAGCAGTACTTC. It codes for CASTPGDSSYEQYF.

The count of this clone is one. V is TRBV4-3 and J is TRBJ1-4; no definite D call. The CDR3 runs 15 residues. Germline V CDR1 and CDR2: LGHNA, YSLEER. The V and J ends lost 1 base and 0 bases respectively, with 6 bases between them. The CDR3 DNA reads TGCGCCAGCAGCCAAGCCTTAGCAACTAATGAAAAACTGTTTTTT. This encodes CASSQALATNEKLFF.

The V and J genes are TRBV7-8 and TRBJ2-5, with D possibly TRBD1 on 6 matching bases. Germline V gene lookup returns CDR1 SGHVS and CDR2 FQNEAQ. V lost 4 bases, J lost 1 base, and 19 bases lay in between. The CDR3 contains 17 residues. CDR3 protein: CASSSVLTGPFQETQYF. CDR3 nucleotide sequence: TGTGCCAGCAGCTCGGTTTTGACAGGCCCCTTCCAAGAGACCCAGTACTTC.

The chain combines TRBV6-1 with TRBJ2-5; 7 nucleotides line up with TRBD2. The CDR3 consists of 11 residues. Germline trimming cut 10 bases from V and 4 bases from J; bases unmatched to any gene: 3. CDR1 MNHNS and CDR2 SASEGT come from the germline V gene. This CDR3 is CATGRGETQYF. The CDR3 region has the DNA TGTGCCACAGGGAGGGGAGAGACCCAGTACTTC.

The chain employs TRBV15 and TRBJ1-1; D is uncertain. Trimming took 0 bases from V and 8 from J, leaving 16 bases between them. Germline V gives CDR1 LNHNV, CDR2 YYDKDF (reference sequence). The CDR3 totals 15 residues. CDR3 amino acids: CATSRDGRKQAEAFF. The CDR3 region has the DNA TGTGCCACCAGCAGAGACGGGAGGAAGCAGGCCGAAGCTTTCTTT.

Concerning this clone: Other DNA sequences within the sample encode an identical CDR3. This chain connects TRBV6-4 to TRBJ2-3; D perhaps matches TRBD2 (7 bases). Trimming stripped 0 bases from V and 4 bases from J, with 8 bases between. The CDR3 consists of 14 residues. Germline CDR1 MRHNA, CDR2 SNTAGT. In DNA, the CDR3 is TGTGCCAGCAGTGACTCGGGGGGGCCAGATACGCAGTATTTT. Its protein product is CASSDSGGPDTQYF.

The chain is built from TRBV15 and TRBJ2-7; TRBD1 is a possible D gene (6 bases). Trimming removed 0 bases from V and 3 bases from J, with 6 bases in between. The CDR3 sequence is 13 residues long. CDR1 and CDR2 (germline): LNHNV, YYDKDF (reference sequence). The CDR3 is CATSREQGYEQYF. The CDR3 DNA reads TGTGCCACCAGCAGAGAACAGGGCTACGAGCAGTACTTC.

This sequence joins TRBV7-8 and TRBJ2-7, with TRBD2 identical over 15 bases. V lost 5 bases and J lost 4; bases outside the gene matches: 12. Germline CDR1 and CDR2: SGHVS and FQNEAQ. The CDR3 contains 18 residues. The CDR3 coding sequence is TGTGCCAGCAGCCTACGGACTAGCGGGGGGGCCACCCCATACGAGCAGTACTTC. It is translated as CASSLRTSGGATPYEQYF.

CDR3 nucleotide sequence: TGCGCCAGCAGTCCCCAGGGGTACGAGCAGTACTTC. It is translated as CASSPQGYEQYF. The genes are TRBV5-1 and TRBJ2-5; a weak D match, TRBD1 (6 bases). Judging by the DNA end, TRBJ2-7 fits better; the J call may be wrong. There are 12 residues in the CDR3. From germline, CDR1 is SGHRS and CDR2 YFSETQ.

The chain links TRBV19 to TRBJ1-3; D is uncertain. This CDR3 region has 15 residues. Germline CDR1 and CDR2: LNHDA and SQIVND (reference sequence). V was trimmed by 5 bases and J by 0 bases, leaving 11 bases between them. The CDR3 DNA reads as TGTGCCAGTAGTGCCTCTGAGAACTCTGGAAACACCATATATTTT. This gives the protein CASSASENSGNTIYF. The complete variable domain, with remaining parts taken from reference TRBV19 and TRBJ1-3, reads DGGITQSPKYLFRKEGQNVTLSCEQNLNHDAMYWYRQDPGQGLRLIYYSQIVNDFQKGDIAEGYSVSREKKESFPLTVTSAQKNPTAFYLCASSASENSGNTIYFGEGSWLTVV.

The chain is built from TRBV9 and TRBJ1-6; 10 nucleotides match TRBD1. Germline loops: CDR1 SGDLS, CDR2 YYNGEE. With V trimmed by 2 bases and J by 9 bases, 5 bases remained unmatched. The CDR3 length is 15 residues. The CDR3 region is CASSVDRGPSSPLHF. CDR3 nucleotide sequence: TGTGCCAGCAGCGTTGACAGGGGGCCTAGTTCACCCCTCCACTTT.

The CDR3 loop is CASSISGTGVTGELFF. In DNA form, the CDR3 reads TGTGCCAGTAGTATCTCCGGGACAGGGGTCACCGGGGAGCTGTTTTTT. V and J are TRBV19 and TRBJ2-2; 10 positions match TRBD1. CDR3 length equals 16 residues. Trimming at V came to 3 bases and at J to 4 bases, leaving 5 bases not matched to a gene. CDR1 and CDR2 (germline): LNHDA, SQIVND (reference sequence).

The chain joins TRBV7-8 to TRBJ2-7, with 8 bases identical to TRBD1. Germline V gene sequence: CDR1 SGHVS, CDR2 FQNEAQ. Germline trimming cut 5 bases from V and 0 bases from J; bases unmatched to any gene: 3. CDR3 length equals 14 residues. For the CDR3, the DNA is TGTGCCAGCAGCCCGACAGGGGCCTCCTACGAGCAGTACTTC. Translation gives CASSPTGASYEQYF.

V and J are TRBV6-5 and TRBJ1-4, with 9 bases matching TRBD1. After removal of 6 bases from V and 0 bases from J, the junction contained 2 bases not matched to a gene. Looked up from germline, CDR1 is MNHEY and CDR2 is SVGAGI. The CDR3 contains 15 residues. The CDR3 nucleotides read TGTGCCAGCAGGGGACAGGGCGCAACTAATGAAAAACTGTTTTTT. Its protein product is CASRGQGATNEKLFF.

The CDR3 coding sequence is TGTGCCAGCAGCTTCACAGCGGGGGGGCCAGAGACCCAGTACTTC. This gives the protein CASSFTAGGPETQYF. V is TRBV5-6 and J is TRBJ2-5, with 10 bases that match TRBD2. Germline V gene sequence: CDR1 SGHDT, CDR2 YYEEEE. With V trimmed by 2 bases and J by 4 bases, 5 bases remained unmatched. This CDR3 is built from 15 residues.

The rearrangement joins TRBV5-4 to TRBJ1-5, with D possibly TRBD1 on 5 matching bases. The CDR3 is 15 residues long. From germline, CDR1 is SGHNT and CDR2 YYREEE (reference sequence). V was shortened by 0 bases and J by 5 bases, with 12 bases between the two germline ends. For the CDR3, the DNA is TGTGCCAGCAGCTTGGGCGCAGGGATGTATCAGCCCCAGCATTTT. This encodes CASSLGAGMYQPQHF.

This clone was found a few times. The V and J genes are TRBV29-1 and TRBJ1-6; 9 bases align to TRBD1. The CDR3 has 15 amino acids. Germline-derived CDR1 and CDR2 are SQVTM and ANQGSEA. V shed 6 bases, J shed 5 bases, and the junction held 8 bases outside the gene matches. The CDR3 nucleotides read TGCAGCGTCAGGACAGGGGTAGGGGATAATTCACCCCTCCACTTT. This encodes CSVRTGVGDNSPLHF.

This chain links TRBV5-4 with TRBJ2-3, with 9 bases matching TRBD1. Germline trimming cut 5 bases from V and 5 bases from J; bases unmatched to any gene: 0. Germline-derived CDR1 and CDR2 are SGHNT and YYREEE (reference sequence). The CDR3 consists of 12 residues. The CDR3: CASRGQGDTQYF. As DNA, the CDR3 is TGTGCCAGCAGGGGACAGGGAGATACGCAGTATTTT. Together with reference TRBV5-4 and TRBJ2-3, the CDR3 gives the full variable domain: ETGVTQSPTHLIKTRGQQVTLRCSSQSGHNTVSWYQQALGQGPQFIFQYYREEENGRGNFPPRFSGLQFPNYSSELNVNALELDDSALYLCASRGQGDTQYFGPGTRLTVL.

CDR3 sequence reads: CASSLDSGASGATEQFF. CDR3 nucleotides: TGTGCCAGCAGCTTAGATAGCGGCGCTAGCGGAGCCACCGAGCAGTTCTTC. V usage is TRBV7-2 and J usage is TRBJ2-1; 7 positions match TRBD2. V shed 1 base, J shed 10 bases, and the junction held 16 bases outside the gene matches. Germline assignment: CDR1 SGHTA and CDR2 FQGNSA. The CDR3 sequence is 17 residues long.

A few counts support this clone. The rearrangement uses TRBV15 and TRBJ1-2; D uncertain. CDR1 and CDR2 from the germline V gene are LNHNV and YYDKDF (reference sequence). CDR3 length equals 13 residues. Trimming removed 5 bases from V and 4 bases from J, with 11 bases in between. The CDR3 here is CATSRFPGYGYTF. The CDR3, as DNA: TGTGCCACCAGCCGCTTCCCGGGCTATGGCTACACCTTC.